Below, one T cell receptor (beta chain) is given with its context. Its antigen remains unidentified. These data belong to a study of cytomegalovirus exposure and HLA in healthy donors. About the study: Genotyping showed about 80% of fewer than 500 donors falling in the Caucasian-associated ancestry cluster.

The study ran its PCR with 60 Vbeta and 13 Jbeta primers. Produced via immunoSEQ multiplex PCR; TCRdb's table is partial and in-frame only. Found here are some 100,000 clones, approximately 84% of them singletons; the top ten hold roughly 2.2%. Germline CDR1 SGHTA, CDR2 FQGTGA. The CDR3 extends over 16 amino acids. Trimming removed 4 bases from V and 0 bases from J; junction bases left unmatched: 5. General observations from the study: Rarity marked most TCR sequences, yet some public TCRs occurred in many donors. Presence/absence analyses assumed roughly uniform sequencing depth across donors.

This sequence joins TRBV7-3 and TRBJ2-1; 8 bases align to TRBD2. The receptor was derived from a man in his late teens or twenties in good health and CMV-seronegative. The specimen was PBMCs. DNA for the CDR3: TGTGCCAGCAGCTCCTTAAGCGGGAGCTCCTACAATGAGCAGTTCTTC. Translating gives CASSSLSGSSYNEQFF. The complete variable domain, with remaining parts taken from reference TRBV7-3 and TRBJ2-1, reads GAGVSQTPSNKVTEKGKYVELRCDPISGHTALYWYRQSLGQGPEFLIYFQGTGAADDSGLPNDRFFAVRPEGSVSTLKIQRTERGDSAVYLCASSSLSGSSYNEQFFGPGTRLTVL.